This TCR beta chain was sequenced for a study of T cell repertoires in ileal Crohn's disease. Study as a whole: Patients had a median roughly 8-year disease duration, and around 35% were active smokers. General study points: The median delay to postoperative endoscopy was approximately 7.5 months. Every patient over 26.8% clonality showed endoscopic recurrence. High-frequency clones were more common in sorted CD8 than CD4 cells.

Losses at the gene ends were 3 bases for V and 3 bases for J; bases not matched to a gene: 6. Germline lookup yields CDR1 SGDLS and CDR2 YYNGEE. The CDR3 length is 16 residues. By share, this clone ranks as medium-sized. Its antigen is as yet unknown. As for time point: neoterminal ileum biopsy at postoperative endoscopy, about 6 months after surgery. Produced via immunoSEQ multiplex PCR; TCRdb's table is partial and in-frame only. The sample includes about 13,000 clones, 78% of them seen just once. Sequenced: ileal tissue. The clonotype originates from an adult with Crohn's disease. The chain links TRBV9 to TRBJ2-7; 13 positions match TRBD2. The CDR3 coding sequence is TGTGCCAGCAGCGAAACTAGCGGGGGGGCCGTCTACGAGCAGTACTTC. This gives the protein CASSETSGGAVYEQYF.